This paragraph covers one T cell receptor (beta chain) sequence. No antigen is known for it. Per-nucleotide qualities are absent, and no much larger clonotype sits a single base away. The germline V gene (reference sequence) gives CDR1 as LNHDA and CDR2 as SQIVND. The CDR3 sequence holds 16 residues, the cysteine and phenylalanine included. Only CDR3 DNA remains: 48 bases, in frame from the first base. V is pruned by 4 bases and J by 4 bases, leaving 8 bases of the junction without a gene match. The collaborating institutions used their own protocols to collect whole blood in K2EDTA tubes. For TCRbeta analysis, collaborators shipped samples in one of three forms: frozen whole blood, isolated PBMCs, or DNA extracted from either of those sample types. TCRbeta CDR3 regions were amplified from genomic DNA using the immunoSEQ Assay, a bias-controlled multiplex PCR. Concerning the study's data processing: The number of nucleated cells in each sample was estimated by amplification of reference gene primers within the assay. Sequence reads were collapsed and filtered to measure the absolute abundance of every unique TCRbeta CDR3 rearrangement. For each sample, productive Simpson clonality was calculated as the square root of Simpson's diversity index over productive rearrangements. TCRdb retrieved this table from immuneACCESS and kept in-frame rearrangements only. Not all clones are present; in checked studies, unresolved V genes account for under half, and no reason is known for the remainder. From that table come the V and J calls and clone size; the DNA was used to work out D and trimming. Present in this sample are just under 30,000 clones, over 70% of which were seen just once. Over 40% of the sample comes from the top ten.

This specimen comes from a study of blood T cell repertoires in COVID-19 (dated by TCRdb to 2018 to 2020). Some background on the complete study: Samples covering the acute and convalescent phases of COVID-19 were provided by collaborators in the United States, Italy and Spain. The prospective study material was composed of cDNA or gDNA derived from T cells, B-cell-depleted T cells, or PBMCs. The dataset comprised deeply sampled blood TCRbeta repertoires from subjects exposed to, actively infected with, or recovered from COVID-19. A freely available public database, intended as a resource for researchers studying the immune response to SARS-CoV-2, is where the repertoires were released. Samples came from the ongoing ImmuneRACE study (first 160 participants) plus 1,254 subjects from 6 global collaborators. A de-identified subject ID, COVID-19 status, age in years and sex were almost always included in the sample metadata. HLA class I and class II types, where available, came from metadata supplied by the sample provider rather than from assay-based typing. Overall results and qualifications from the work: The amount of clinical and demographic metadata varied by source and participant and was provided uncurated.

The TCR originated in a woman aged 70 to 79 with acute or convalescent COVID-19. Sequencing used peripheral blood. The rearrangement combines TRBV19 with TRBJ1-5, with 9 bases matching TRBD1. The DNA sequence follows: TGTGCCAGTAGTACTACAGGGGGCGCGGGTAATCAGCCCCAGCATTTT. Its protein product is CASSTTGGAGNQPQHF.